The 27 T cell receptor beta chains below come from one sample, sequenced in a study of tumor and adjacent non-tumor tissue in lung cancer. RNA was extracted from bulk tissue without any cell sorting. TCRbeta libraries were built with three rounds of nested PCR, modified from ARM-PCR. TCRdb reprocessed the multiplex PCR reads with MiXCR, giving one entry per CDR3 protein. The sample holds some 120,000 distinct CDR3 sequences, approximately 66% seen once. The specimen sequenced was lung tumor tissue. Source of these receptors: a man aged 25-45 years with non-small cell lung cancer.

This clonotype was counted ten times or more. The chain carries TRBV6-5 and TRBJ1-5, with TRBD1 matching 7 bases. The CDR3 is 15 amino acids. V trimming: 5 bases; J trimming: 2 bases; junction bases outside the gene matches: 6. In germline, CDR1 is MNHEY, CDR2 SVGAGI. Here the CDR3 DNA reads TGTGCCAGCAGTCCGCCGAGGGGGCGCAATCAGCCCCAGCATTTT. This codes for CASSPPRGRNQPQHF.

This clonotype was recorded many times. The chain recombines TRBV6-6 with TRBJ2-7; a weak D match, TRBD2 (6 bases). This CDR3 region has 12 residues. V shed 6 bases and J shed 7 bases, with 13 bases lying between them. Per the germline V gene, CDR1 is MNHNY and CDR2 is SVGAGI (reference sequence). In DNA form, the CDR3 reads TGTGCCAGCAGCCCCGGGGCGGGAGAGCAGTACTTC. This gives the protein CASSPGAGEQYF.

This chain connects TRBV11-2 to TRBJ2-1; 7 nucleotides match TRBD1. Germline CDR1 is SGHAT and CDR2 is FQNNGV. This CDR3 is 15 amino acids long. V shed 5 bases and J 5 bases; nucleotides not matched to a gene: 9. The CDR3 DNA reads as TGTGCCAGCAGCCCCTGGACAGGCCATCACAATGAGCAGTTCTTC. As protein: CASSPWTGHHNEQFF.

The J gene is TRBJ2-5, the V gene TRBV11-2; maybe TRBD2 (6 bases). Trimming shortened V by 11 bases and J by 4 bases, and 26 bases separated the two germline ends. CDR3 length: 16 residues. Germline CDR1 and CDR2: SGHAT and FQNNGV. The CDR3 sequence is CADSLGVRRGTETQYF. CDR3 bases: TGTGCCGACAGCTTAGGTGTACGGCGGGGTACAGAGACCCAGTACTTC.

This clonotype showed up just a few times. The junction does not match germline at one end; this may be a read error. The chain uses TRBV5-1 and TRBJ2-1; D ambiguous. Germline CDR1 SGHRS, CDR2 YFSETQ. The CDR3 contains 11 residues. This CDR3 is CASSLEDRAVF. CDR3 coding DNA: TGCGCCAGCAGCCTGGAAGATAGAGCTGTCTTC. Full variable domain (rest looked up from reference TRBV5-1 and TRBJ2-1): KAGVTQTPRYLIKTRGQQVTLSCSPISGHRSVSWYQQTPGQGLQFLFEYFSETQRNKGNFPGRFSGRQFSNSRSEMNVSTLELGDSALYLCASSLEDRAVFGPGTRLTVL.

J is TRBJ2-3 and V is TRBV11-2; D may be TRBD1 (6 bases). The germline gives CDR1 SGHAT, CDR2 FQNNGV. Trimming took 3 bases from V and 14 from J, leaving 24 bases between them. This CDR3 has 15 amino acids. For the CDR3, the DNA is TGTGCCAGCAGCTTTCGGGGCGATCGGACAGATACACTGTATTTT. Its protein is CASSFRGDRTDTLYF.

Points on this clonotype: This may come from a read error, since a much larger clone is one base off. DNA for the CDR3: TGTGCCAGCAGTTTGCTAAGGGACGGGAGGAGGGATGAGCAGTTCTTC. Residues: CASSLLRDGRRDEQFF. The gene calls are TRBV12-3 or TRBV12-4 and TRBJ2-1; 7 bases are a match to TRBD2. The CDR3 totals 16 residues. V lost 3 bases to trimming and J lost 8 bases; unmatched junction nucleotides: 13.

About this clonotype: Because the CDR3 is missing its conserved closing phenylalanine or tryptophan, this is likely a read error. The chain has TRBV24-1 and TRBJ1-5, with 8 nucleotides matching TRBD1. Germline CDR1 is KGHDR and CDR2 is SFDVKD. The CDR3 consists of 15 residues. The ends lost 3 bases at V and 5 bases at J; junction bases unmatched: 5. DNA of the CDR3: TGTGCCACCAGTGATCAGGGGGCCGAGGATCAGCCCCAGCATCTT. Its protein is CATSDQGAEDQPQHL.

A word on this clonotype: Sequence at one end of the junction differs from germline and may be a read error. The J gene is TRBJ1-1, the V gene TRBV10-3, with D unresolved. Germline values: CDR1 ENHRY, CDR2 SYGVKD. The CDR3 sequence is 12 residues long. The CDR3 here is CAICETEAEAFF. DNA for the CDR3: TGTGCCATCTGTGAAACCGAGGCTGAAGCGTTCTTT.

The chain uses TRBV29-1 and TRBJ1-2, with D perhaps TRBD1 (6 bases). Germline V gene lookup returns CDR1 SQVTM and CDR2 ANQGSEA. V was trimmed by 3 bases and J by 12 bases, leaving 26 bases between them. This CDR3 contains 15 residues. CDR3 in amino acids: CSVDVAGAVLGGHTF. In DNA form, the CDR3 reads TGCAGCGTTGATGTGGCAGGGGCAGTCCTGGGAGGCCACACCTTC.

V and J are TRBV5-4 and TRBJ2-3; 16 nucleotides line up with TRBD2. The CDR3 covers 18 residues. Germline V lookup: CDR1 SGHNT, CDR2 YYREEE (reference sequence). The CDR3 reads CASSSGLAGGPGSNTQYF. DNA for the CDR3: TGTGCTAGTAGTTCGGGACTAGCGGGGGGGCCAGGGTCAAATACGCAGTATTTT.

Remarks on this clonotype: At one boundary the junction diverges from the germline segment, which might be a read error. This sequence joins TRBV20-1 and TRBJ2-1; TRBD2 matches at 8 bases. Germline CDR1 is DFQATT and CDR2 is SNEGSKA (reference sequence). There are 14 residues in the CDR3. The CDR3 is CSAQAAGGHKEQFF. The CDR3 DNA follows: TGCAGTGCCCAGGCGGCGGGAGGTCACAAAGAGCAGTTCTTC.

This clonotype appeared a few times. This may arise from a read error, as a much more abundant clone is one base away. The chain links TRBV29-1 to TRBJ2-7; 16 bases match TRBD2. In germline, CDR1 is SQVTM, CDR2 ANQGSEA. The CDR3 has 14 residues. This CDR3 is CSAAGTSGRVEQHF. The DNA for the CDR3 is TGCAGCGCGGCAGGGACTAGCGGGAGGGTCGAGCAGCACTTC.

Turning to this clonotype: One end of the junction varies from germline; a read error may be responsible. The V call is TRBV4-1, the J call TRBJ1-5, with D unresolved. This CDR3 region has 14 residues. Germline lookup yields CDR1 MGHRA and CDR2 YSYEKL. CDR3 DNA: TGCGCCAGCAGCCAAGATTCAGCGCGCCAGCCCCAGCATTTC. This encodes CASSQDSARQPQHF.

The chain joins TRBV11-1 to TRBJ1-1; 9 bases are shared with TRBD1. V was pared by 6 bases and J by 5 bases, with 10 bases of the junction left unmatched. The CDR3 extends over 15 amino acids. Germline assignment: CDR1 SGHAT and CDR2 FQDESV (reference sequence). In DNA form, the CDR3 reads TGTGCCAGCAGTGTGAGACAGGGGGTTGGGACTGAAGCTTTCTTT. Translation: CASSVRQGVGTEAFF.

The chain uses TRBV6-2 or TRBV6-3 and TRBJ1-5, with unresolved D. Near its end, the DNA agrees better with TRBJ2-3, so the J call may be wrong. The CDR3 is 16 amino acids. The germline V gene encodes CDR1 MNHEY and CDR2 SVGEGT. CDR3 loop: CASSYTLQRSNQPQYF. Here the CDR3 DNA reads TGTGCCAGCAGTTACACGCTACAGAGGTCCAATCAGCCCCAGTATTTT.

The rearrangement joins TRBV4-3 to TRBJ2-3; 7 nucleotides agree with TRBD2. There are 16 residues in the CDR3. From germline, CDR1 is LGHNA and CDR2 YSLEER. Trimming removed 0 bases from V and 1 base from J; junction bases left unmatched: 4. The CDR3 nucleotides are TGCGCCAGCAGCCAAGATGGCGCGGGGGGCACAGATACGCAGTATTTT. It codes for CASSQDGAGGTDTQYF.

V usage is TRBV7-9 and J usage is TRBJ1-1; perhaps TRBD1 as D (5 bases). Germline V gives CDR1 SEHNR, CDR2 FQNEAQ (reference sequence). V lost 3 bases and J lost 7, with 12 bases in between. The CDR3 has 13 residues. The CDR3 reads CASSFDGGSEAFF. In DNA, the CDR3 is TGTGCCAGCAGCTTTGACGGGGGGAGTGAAGCTTTCTTT.

In this sample, this clonotype turned up many times. The rearrangement links TRBV5-5 to TRBJ2-3; D remains ambiguous. This CDR3 region has 15 residues. Germline-derived CDR1 and CDR2 are SGHKS and YYEKEE (reference sequence). Trimming removed 3 bases at V and 5 bases at J, with 16 bases between. The CDR3 DNA reads as TGTGCCAGCAGCTGGAACAATCCCCCGGGAGATACGCAGTATTTT. Translation gives CASSWNNPPGDTQYF.

This clonotype was detected only once. The CDR3 ends on some other residue instead of the conserved phenylalanine or tryptophan, so this is likely a read error. V gene TRBV6-5 combines with J gene TRBJ2-3, with D possibly being TRBD1 or TRBD2 (6 bases each). CDR3 size: 15 residues. Germline V gene data show CDR1 as MNHEY and CDR2 as SVGAGI. V lost 8 bases and J 0 bases, leaving 15 bases between the germline ends. Here the CDR3 reads CASAGRGGSTDTQYL. As DNA, the CDR3 is TGTGCCAGCGCTGGGAGAGGGGGGAGCACAGATACGCAGTATTTA.

This clonotype was seen many times. V gene TRBV5-4 combines with J gene TRBJ2-1; 7 bases are shared with TRBD2. Trimming took 1 base from V and 2 from J; bases not matched to a gene: 12. Germline V lookup: CDR1 SGHNT, CDR2 YYREEE (reference sequence). The CDR3 spans 18 residues. CDR3 in DNA: TGTGCCAGCAGCTTGAGCGGGATCCCCCGTTTGGCCTACAATGAGCAGTTCTTC. It specifies CASSLSGIPRLAYNEQFF.

Many counts were recorded for this clonotype. This chain joins TRBV4-2 and TRBJ1-1, with D hard to call. With 0 bases removed from V and 3 bases from J, the gap between germline ends came to 11 bases. The length of the CDR3 is 15 residues. Per the germline V gene, CDR1 is LGHNA and CDR2 is YNFKEQ. The CDR3 coding sequence is TGTGCCAGCAGCCAAGATGATATGCCTGACACTGAAGCTTTCTTT. This codes for CASSQDDMPDTEAFF.

About this clonotype itself: A much larger clone differs from this one at a single base, so this may be a read error. The V call is TRBV10-2, the J call TRBJ2-7, with 8 bases identical to TRBD1. This CDR3 is built from 14 residues. The V gene's germline CDR1 is WSHSY and CDR2 SAAADI. The CDR3 protein is CTSSQPRTGPEQYF. The CDR3 DNA sequence: TGCACCAGCAGCCAACCTAGGACAGGGCCCGAGCAGTACTTC.

A few counts support this clonotype. A read error may be the cause here, since a much bigger clone is one base away. The CDR3 is CASSPRTGSAKSPLHF. DNA for the CDR3: TGTGCCAGCAGCCCACGGACAGGGTCAGCGAAATCACCCCTCCACTTT. The chain recombines TRBV4-2 with TRBJ1-6; 8 nucleotides agree with TRBD1. With V trimmed by 4 bases and J by 10 bases, 12 bases remained unmatched. The CDR3 covers 16 residues. Germline CDR1 reads LGHNA; CDR2 reads YNFKEQ.

This clonotype was observed many times. The chain has TRBV11-2 and TRBJ2-3; 10 bases are a match to TRBD2. Per germline, CDR1 SGHAT and CDR2 FQNNGV. V gave up 1 base and J gave up 6 bases; unmatched junction bases: 10. CDR3 length: 17 residues. The CDR3 reads CASSLVRVAGGRDTQYF. CDR3 nucleotide sequence: TGTGCCAGCAGCTTAGTACGGGTAGCGGGAGGCCGGGATACGCAGTATTTT.

This clonotype was found many times. This chain connects TRBV11-2 to TRBJ2-2; 7 bases line up with TRBD2. Losses at the gene ends were 3 bases for V and 4 bases for J; bases not matched to a gene: 8. The CDR3 contains 16 residues. CDR1 SGHAT and CDR2 FQNNGV come from the germline V gene. CDR3 sequence: CASSFLAGLPTGELFF. The CDR3 nucleotides are TGTGCCAGCAGCTTCTTAGCGGGTCTCCCCACCGGGGAGCTGTTTTTT.

This clonotype came up a few times. A much more abundant neighbour one base away suggests this may be a read error. The genes are TRBV12-3 or TRBV12-4 and TRBJ2-3; D unclear. This CDR3 contains 12 residues. Here the CDR3 DNA reads TGTGCCAGCAGTGTCAGTGTAAATACGCATTATTTT. Its translation: CASSVSVNTHYF.